This is a list of T cell receptor beta chains from one sample in a study of PD-1 blockade in classical Hodgkin lymphoma. Clones were read by immunoSEQ multiplex PCR, and TCRdb kept only the in-frame ones, dropping some. The repertoire holds 150,000 or so clones, nearly 80% seen once, with roughly 8.4% in the top ten. Source: peripheral blood mononuclear cells (PBMCs), taken before the second cycle of nivolumab. The receptors stem from a human donor with classical Hodgkin lymphoma. Each CDR3 is given with its conserved first and last residue. A D gene is named only where the DNA matches it firmly. Where a row states a size, it is once, few, many or the class of an expanded clone; other rows omit it.

v_gene	abundance	j_gene	d_gene	CDR3aa	CDR3nt
TRBV14	-	TRBJ2-7	-	CASSFFDGAYEQYF	TGTGCCAGCAGCTTTTTTGACGGAGCCTACGAGCAGTACTTC
TRBV28	-	TRBJ2-5	TRBD2	CASSTASAGVETQYF	TGTGCCAGCAGCACGGCTTCGGCGGGAGTGGAGACCCAGTACTTC
TRBV9	-	TRBJ2-2	-	CASSSGSLAGELFF	TGTGCCAGCAGTTCAGGAAGTCTGGCCGGGGAGCTGTTTTTT
TRBV29-1	once	TRBJ1-1	-	CSVGGMSRAGEAFF	TGCAGCGTTGGAGGGATGAGCAGGGCGGGTGAAGCTTTCTTT
TRBV6-5	-	TRBJ2-5	TRBD2	CASNGEGETQYF	TGTGCCAGCAACGGGGAGGGAGAGACCCAGTACTTC
TRBV30	-	TRBJ2-1	-	CAWSIGHYSNEQFF	TGTGCCTGGAGCATTGGACACTATTCCAATGAGCAGTTCTTC
TRBV13	-	TRBJ1-1	-	CASSLGIGLTTEAFF	TGTGCCAGCAGCTTAGGGATCGGTTTGACCACTGAAGCTTTCTTT
TRBV7-3	-	TRBJ2-5	TRBD1	CASSLGTGGFETQYF	TGTGCCAGCAGCTTAGGGACAGGGGGTTTTGAGACCCAGTACTTC
TRBV27	-	TRBJ2-1	TRBD1	CASSPRQGPSYNEQFF	TGTGCCAGCAGTCCCCGACAGGGGCCCTCCTACAATGAGCAGTTCTTC
TRBV14	-	TRBJ1-1	-	CASSAWDGGGNTEAFF	TGTGCCAGCAGCGCTTGGGACGGAGGAGGGAACACTGAAGCTTTCTTT
TRBV5-4	-	TRBJ1-6	TRBD1	CASSIWDRGTPLHF	TGTGCCAGCAGCATCTGGGACAGGGGGACACCCCTCCACTTT
TRBV7-2	-	TRBJ2-3	-	CASSPRGTDTQYF	TGTGCCAGCAGCCCCCGGGGGACAGATACGCAGTATTTT
TRBV29-1	-	TRBJ2-7	-	CSVGVQGSYEQYF	TGCAGCGTTGGGGTACAGGGTTCCTACGAGCAGTACTTC
TRBV25-1	-	TRBJ2-7	TRBD2	CASSTRTSGSYEQYF	TGTGCCAGCAGTACCAGGACTAGCGGATCCTACGAGCAGTACTTC
TRBV15	once	TRBJ1-1	TRBD1	CATSRDRGQGYGTEAFF	TGTGCCACCAGCAGAGACAGGGGACAGGGGTATGGGACTGAAGCTTTCTTT
TRBV19	-	TRBJ2-1	-	CASGRGVSYNEQFF	TGTGCCAGTGGGAGAGGGGTCTCCTACAATGAGCAGTTCTTC
TRBV6-6	-	TRBJ2-4	-	CASSYDGINIQYF	TGTGCCAGCAGTTACGACGGGATCAACATTCAGTACTTC
TRBV7-3	-	TRBJ1-6	-	CASSLTEGATPLHF	TGTGCCAGCAGCTTAACAGAAGGGGCTACACCCCTCCACTTT
TRBV13	few	TRBJ1-2	-	CASSYRVSYGYTF	TGTGCCAGCAGCTACAGGGTTAGCTATGGCTACACCTTC
TRBV6-5	-	TRBJ1-5	-	CASSYSGFGDQPQHF	TGTGCCAGCAGTTACTCGGGGTTTGGTGATCAGCCCCAGCATTTT
TRBV7-2	-	TRBJ1-1	-	CASSLTGGMNTEAFF	TGTGCCAGCAGCTTAACCGGGGGGATGAACACTGAAGCTTTCTTT
TRBV10-3	-	TRBJ2-3	TRBD2	CAISREGGADTQYF	TGTGCCATCAGCCGCGAGGGAGGGGCAGATACGCAGTATTTT
TRBV14	once	TRBJ1-3	-	CASSSQESGNTIYF	TGTGCCAGCAGCTCACAGGAGTCTGGAAACACCATATATTTT
TRBV6-5	-	TRBJ2-2	-	CASSRSTANTGELFF	TGTGCCAGCAGTAGGAGCACCGCGAACACCGGGGAGCTGTTTTTT
TRBV7-3	-	TRBJ2-7	TRBD2	CASSLIGGRRGEQYF	TGTGCCAGCAGCTTAATCGGCGGGAGAAGGGGCGAGCAGTACTTC
TRBV19	-	TRBJ2-3	TRBD2	CASSIASGDTDTQYF	TGTGCCAGTAGTATTGCCAGCGGGGACACAGATACGCAGTATTTT
TRBV28	once	TRBJ2-1	-	CASSLWRASSYNEQFF	TGTGCCAGCAGTTTATGGCGGGCCAGCTCCTACAATGAGCAGTTCTTC
TRBV10-3	-	TRBJ1-5	-	CAISEFHGSNQPQHF	TGTGCCATCAGTGAGTTCCATGGTAGCAATCAGCCCCAGCATTTT
TRBV7-3	-	TRBJ2-1	-	CASSLAGTTYNEQFF	TGTGCCAGCAGCTTAGCGGGTACAACTTACAATGAGCAGTTCTTC
TRBV27	-	TRBJ2-1	TRBD1	CASRPGTDSYNEQFF	TGTGCCAGCAGACCCGGGACAGACTCCTACAATGAGCAGTTCTTC
TRBV9	-	TRBJ2-7	-	CASSVGASYYYEQYF	TGTGCCAGCAGCGTAGGGGCTAGCTATTACTACGAGCAGTACTTC
TRBV7-2	-	TRBJ2-3	-	CASRLTATDTQYF	TGTGCCAGCAGGTTAACAGCCACAGATACGCAGTATTTT
TRBV4-3	-	TRBJ2-4	TRBD2	CASSPSGGRTGLAGLAKNIQYF	TGCGCCAGCAGCCCCTCCGGGGGTCGAACAGGCCTAGCGGGTTTAGCCAAAAACATTCAGTACTTC
TRBV5-8	-	TRBJ2-5	-	CASSLQVTQYF	TGTGCCAGCAGCTTGCAGGTGACCCAGTACTTC
TRBV7-3	few	TRBJ2-1	TRBD2	CASSLRGTRYNEQFF	TGTGCCAGCAGCTTAAGGGGGACTAGGTACAATGAGCAGTTCTTC
TRBV10-3	-	TRBJ2-2	-	CAISEFGFGDTQTGELFF	TGTGCCATCAGTGAGTTTGGCTTTGGGGACACCCAAACCGGGGAGCTGTTTTTT
TRBV5-4	-	TRBJ2-1	-	CASSLGGAYNEQFF	TGTGCCAGCAGCTTAGGGGGGGCCTACAATGAGCAGTTCTTC
TRBV29-1	-	TRBJ2-7	-	CSAGVSYEQYF	TGCAGCGCTGGGGTGTCCTACGAGCAGTACTTC
TRBV10-3	medium-sized	TRBJ2-5	-	CAISDQQETQYF	TGTGCCATCAGTGATCAGCAAGAGACCCAGTACTTC
TRBV11-3	-	TRBJ2-7	TRBD2	CASSLVPFREDAHEQYF	TGTGCCAGCAGCTTAGTGCCCTTCCGGGAGGATGCACACGAGCAGTACTTC
TRBV27	-	TRBJ2-3	TRBD2	CASSSPRLAGGSTDTQYF	TGTGCCAGCAGTTCCCCTCGCCTAGCGGGAGGAAGCACAGATACGCAGTATTTT
TRBV6-1	-	TRBJ1-3	TRBD1	CASRDRGSSGNTIYF	TGTGCCAGCAGGGACAGGGGGTCCTCTGGAAACACCATATATTTT
TRBV5-1	-	TRBJ2-2	TRBD2	CASSLVQRDSGELFF	TGCGCCAGCAGCTTGGTACAGCGGGATTCCGGGGAGCTGTTTTTT
TRBV7-2	-	TRBJ2-5	-	CASSLAQGGETQYF	TGTGCCAGCAGCCTAGCCCAGGGCGGGGAGACCCAGTACTTC
TRBV7-9	-	TRBJ2-3	-	CASSLAGGENPREDTQYF	TGTGCCAGCAGCTTAGCGGGTGGGGAGAACCCACGAGAAGATACGCAGTATTTT
TRBV29-1	-	TRBJ1-1	-	CSVWGWNTEAFF	TGCAGCGTTTGGGGCTGGAACACTGAAGCTTTCTTT
TRBV6-5	-	TRBJ2-7	TRBD2	CASSTGLVSVYEQYF	TGTGCCAGCAGTACCGGACTAGTCAGCGTCTACGAGCAGTACTTC
TRBV19	-	TRBJ1-3	-	CASSPRPGNSGNTIYF	TGTGCCAGTAGTCCCCGGCCGGGAAACTCTGGAAACACCATATATTTT
TRBV7-9	-	TRBJ2-4	TRBD1	CASRAIETGENIQYF	TGTGCCAGCAGGGCCATCGAGACAGGGGAAAACATTCAGTACTTC
TRBV7-9	-	TRBJ2-7	-	CASSLKHPGSEQYF	TGTGCCAGCAGCTTAAAGCATCCGGGGAGCGAGCAGTACTTC
TRBV28	once	TRBJ1-1	-	CASSFGRGTEAFF	TGTGCCAGCAGTTTCGGCAGGGGCACTGAAGCTTTCTTT
TRBV18	-	TRBJ1-2	-	CASSSGARQGYTF	TGTGCCAGCTCATCCGGGGCCCGGCAAGGCTACACCTTC
TRBV11-2	-	TRBJ2-7	TRBD2	CASSLVGLAGHEQYF	TGTGCCAGCAGCCTAGTAGGGCTAGCGGGGCACGAGCAGTACTTC
TRBV5-1	-	TRBJ2-7	-	CASSLPRGGRYF	TGCGCCAGCAGCCTCCCCAGGGGGGGCCGGTACTTC
TRBV7-9	-	TRBJ1-4	-	CASSPLLQAYDEKLFF	TGTGCCAGCAGCCCACTGTTACAGGCCTACGATGAAAAACTGTTTTTT
TRBV19	-	TRBJ2-3	-	CASRSWDTRTDTQYF	TGTGCCAGTAGATCATGGGACACCCGCACAGATACGCAGTATTTT
TRBV5-1	-	TRBJ2-7	TRBD2	CASSWSLADSEQYF	TGCGCCAGCAGCTGGAGCCTAGCGGATAGCGAGCAGTACTTC